The 20 T cell receptor beta chains below were found in one sample sequenced in a study of blood T cell repertoires in COVID-19. Some clones are missing from TCRdb's copy, which holds only in-frame ones; the method was immunoSEQ multiplex PCR. This table holds around 250,000 clones, about 80% found once. Sequenced material: peripheral blood. These receptor sequences come from a man aged 30 to 45 who had recovered from COVID-19.

The gene calls are TRBV12-3 or TRBV12-4 and TRBJ2-5; no clear D gene. This CDR3 has 12 amino acids. Trimming took off 6 bases at V and 7 bases at J, with 12 bases between the two ends. The CDR3 is CASSPISGTQYF. The DNA for the CDR3 is TGTGCCAGCAGCCCCATATCCGGGACCCAGTACTTC.

This sequence joins TRBV20-1 and TRBJ1-4, with D perhaps matching TRBD1 (6 bases). With 6 bases removed from V and 8 bases from J, the gap between germline ends came to 10 bases. The V gene's germline CDR1 is DFQATT and CDR2 SNEGSKA (reference sequence). The CDR3 has 11 residues. The CDR3 DNA is TGCAGTGCCCATAGGGGGGAAAAACTGTTTTTT. Protein product: CSAHRGEKLFF.

J is TRBJ1-1 and V is TRBV9; perhaps TRBD1 as D (6 bases). Germline assignment: CDR1 SGDLS and CDR2 YYNGEE. V was clipped by 4 bases and J by 2 bases, with 9 bases between them. The CDR3 runs 13 residues. The chain's CDR3 is CASSLQGNTEAFF. Written as DNA, the CDR3 is TGTGCCAGCAGCTTACAGGGAAACACTGAAGCTTTCTTT. Complete variable domain (other parts from reference TRBV9 and TRBJ1-1): DSGVTQTPKHLITATGQRVTLRCSPRSGDLSVYWYQQSLDQGLQFLIQYYNGEERAKGNILERFSAQQFPDLHSELNLSSLELGDSALYFCASSLQGNTEAFFGQGTRLTVV.

This clone was counted a few times. The chain has TRBV6-5 and TRBJ1-5; TRBD1 agrees at 7 bases. Looked up from germline, CDR1 is MNHEY and CDR2 is SVGAGI. This CDR3 has 13 residues. The V gene end was trimmed by 5 bases and the J gene end by 5 bases; junction bases not matched to a gene: 3. The CDR3: CASSLTGDQPQHF. In DNA form, the CDR3 reads TGTGCCAGCAGTCTTACAGGGGATCAGCCCCAGCATTTT.

This sequence joins TRBV6-6 and TRBJ2-2; 7 bases fit TRBD1. Unmatched junction bases numbered 13, after V lost 5 bases and J lost 1 base. CDR3 size: 18 residues. Looked up from germline, CDR1 is MNHNY and CDR2 is SVGAGI (reference sequence). DNA of the CDR3: TGTGCCAGCAGTCGTAGACAGGGAAAGTCGGGGAACACCGGGGAGCTGTTTTTT. This translates into CASSRRQGKSGNTGELFF.

The chain is built from TRBV12-3 or TRBV12-4 and TRBJ2-7; D not resolved. V was clipped by 1 base and J by 4 bases, with 8 bases between them. The CDR3 spans 13 residues. CDR3 nucleotides: TGTGCCAGCAGTTTAGAAACACAATACGAGCAGTACGTC. Encoded protein: CASSLETQYEQYV.

The V and J genes are TRBV7-9 and TRBJ1-6, with unresolved D. The germline gives CDR1 SEHNR, CDR2 FQNEAQ (reference sequence). The CDR3 sequence is 14 residues long. Trimming took 5 bases from V and 7 from J, leaving 12 bases between them. The CDR3 DNA is TGTGCCAGCAGCCCACCGGGTATCAATTCACCCCTCCACTTT. It codes for CASSPPGINSPLHF.

This chain uses TRBV27 with TRBJ1-5; TRBD1 aligns across 12 bases. J gave up 3 bases and V 5 bases, and 5 bases lay outside the gene matches. Germline V CDR1 and CDR2: MNHEY, SMNVEV (reference sequence). This CDR3 contains 16 residues. CDR3 DNA: TGTGCCAGCAGTGCCCGGGACAGGGGGCCCAATCAGCCCCAGCATTTT. The encoded protein is CASSARDRGPNQPQHF.

CDR3 amino acids: CASSRQVSTDTQYF. DNA for the CDR3: TGTGCCAGCAGCCGACAGGTATCCACAGATACGCAGTATTTT. J is TRBJ2-3 and V is TRBV3-1 (or the pseudogene TRBV3-2), with a weak D call TRBD1 (6 bases). Trimming removed 4 bases from V and 2 bases from J, with 10 bases in between. The CDR3 runs to 14 residues. The germline V gene has CDR1 LGHDT and CDR2 YNNKEL (reference sequence).

V usage is TRBV19 and J usage is TRBJ2-5; D perhaps matches TRBD1 (6 bases). Germline CDR1 LNHDA, CDR2 SQIVND (reference sequence). The CDR3 covers 13 residues. Between the trimmed V and J ends, which lost 5 bases and 3 bases, there was a span of 10 bases. For the CDR3, the DNA is TGTGCCAGTAGTTCCGGGGACAAAGAGACCCAGTACTTC. Its translation is CASSSGDKETQYF.

The chain carries TRBV4-1 and TRBJ1-6, with 7 nucleotides matching TRBD1. V was pared by 0 bases and J by 7 bases, with 9 bases of the junction left unmatched. Germline loops: CDR1 MGHRA, CDR2 YSYEKL. The CDR3 has 17 residues. In nucleotides, the CDR3 is TGCGCCAGCAGCCAAGATCCGCGGCCGGGACAGAATTCACCCCTCCACTTT. Translation: CASSQDPRPGQNSPLHF.

The chain recombines TRBV19 with TRBJ2-7, with TRBD2 as a possible D gene (5 bases). The CDR3 extends over 13 amino acids. Germline V gene sequence: CDR1 LNHDA, CDR2 SQIVND (reference sequence). Deletions cut 5 bases from V and 6 bases from J, with 14 bases between. This chain's CDR3 is CASSATRDLEQYF. The DNA for the CDR3 is TGTGCCAGTAGTGCCACCCGGGATCTCGAGCAGTACTTC.

This clone was seen only once. V usage is TRBV21-1 and J usage is TRBJ2-7; the table's D gene call, TRBD1, was not cross checked with the DNA. TRBV21-1 is designated a pseudogene. The length of the CDR3 is 19 residues. The CDR3 DNA is TGTGCCAGCAGCAAAAACCGTCCAAAGTACAGGGGCATCTCTGGCGAGCAGTACGTC. It yields the protein CASSKNRPKYRGISGEQYV.

The rearrangement links TRBV18 to TRBJ2-7, with TRBD1 identical over 7 bases. The CDR3 covers 13 residues. Trimming at V came to 4 bases and at J to 6 bases, leaving 6 bases not matched to a gene. The germline CDR1 and CDR2 sequences are KGHSH and LQKENI. The CDR3 spells CASSLGTASEQYV. DNA of the CDR3: TGTGCCAGCTCACTAGGGACAGCGAGCGAGCAGTACGTC.

This clone was recorded once. The chain is built from TRBV19 and TRBJ1-1; TRBD1 matches 7 bases. V shed 5 bases and J 1 base; nucleotides not matched to a gene: 7. The CDR3 loop spans 15 amino acids. Germline values: CDR1 LNHDA, CDR2 SQIVND (reference sequence). The CDR3 reads CASSPRQGGNTEAFF. The DNA of the CDR3 is TGTGCCAGTAGTCCGAGACAGGGTGGGAACACTGAAGCTTTCTTT.

The chain combines TRBV6-4 with TRBJ1-3, with 7 bases fitting TRBD1. The germline gives CDR1 MRHNA, CDR2 SNTAGT. The CDR3 extends over 14 amino acids. V shed 3 bases, J shed 4 bases, and the junction held 3 bases outside the gene matches. In DNA, the CDR3 is TGTGCCAGCAGTGAGAGGGGGCTCGGAAACACCATATATTTT. This codes for CASSERGLGNTIYF.

This chain links TRBV6-4 with TRBJ2-2; 7 bases align to TRBD1. This CDR3 is built from 13 residues. Germline CDR1 MRHNA, CDR2 SNTAGT. V lost 6 bases and J lost 4; bases outside the gene matches: 2. The DNA of the CDR3 is TGTGCCAGCAGGGGACAGCCCACCGGGGAGCTGTTTTTT. Its translation: CASRGQPTGELFF.

The V gene is TRBV4-2, the J gene TRBJ2-5, with TRBD2 identical over 12 bases. This CDR3 spans 16 amino acids. After removal of 3 bases from V and 1 base from J, the junction contained 3 bases not matched to a gene. Germline CDR1 reads LGHNA; CDR2 reads YNFKEQ. The CDR3 DNA sequence: TGTGCCAGCAGCCAGGGACTAGCGGGCTTCCAAGAGACCCAGTACTTC. Protein sequence: CASSQGLAGFQETQYF.

The chain is built from TRBV6-5 and TRBJ2-7; possible D gene TRBD2, 5 bases. V was shortened by 8 bases and J by 5 bases, with 19 bases between the two germline ends. Germline assignment: CDR1 MNHEY and CDR2 SVGAGI. This CDR3 has 14 amino acids. Here the CDR3 DNA reads TGTGCCAGCTTTACACCCGGGATGCTCGACGAGCAGTACTTC. Amino acids: CASFTPGMLDEQYF.

This clone has at least ten counts. V and J are TRBV9 and TRBJ1-1; 8 bases fit TRBD1. Unmatched junction bases numbered 6, after V lost 0 bases and J lost 5 bases. The CDR3 sequence is 15 residues long. Germline CDR1 is SGDLS and CDR2 is YYNGEE. The CDR3 region is CASSVAQGAWTEAFF. CDR3 bases: TGTGCCAGCAGCGTAGCCCAGGGGGCTTGGACTGAAGCTTTCTTT. Filled out from reference TRBV9 and TRBJ1-1, the complete variable domain reads DSGVTQTPKHLITATGQRVTLRCSPRSGDLSVYWYQQSLDQGLQFLIQYYNGEERAKGNILERFSAQQFPDLHSELNLSSLELGDSALYFCASSVAQGAWTEAFFGQGTRLTVV.